This entry lists 4 T cell receptor beta chains sequenced from one sample in a study of blood T cells in healthy people across ages. Together with a sample-barcoded 5' primer, a J-beta primer mix was included in a second PCR lasting about 7 to 12 cycles. One entry per CDR3 protein results from TCRdb running MiXCR on the 5' RACE reads. The data contain 1.5 million or so distinct CDR3 sequences, about 43% of them singletons. The sample taken for sequencing was blood. These receptors originate from a woman aged 18-29 years in good health.

The chain links TRBV25-1 to TRBJ2-5, with unresolved D. The DNA matches TRBJ2-1 better at its end, which makes the J call doubtful. The germline CDR1 and CDR2 sequences are MGHDK and SYGVNS. The CDR3 spans 13 residues. The CDR3 DNA reads as TGTGCCAGCAGCGTCCAAAACCAAGAGACCCAGTTCTTC. Its translation: CASSVQNQETQFF.

This chain connects TRBV27 to TRBJ1-5; D gene unclear. The germline V gene has CDR1 MNHEY and CDR2 SMNVEV (reference sequence). This CDR3 has 15 amino acids. Trimming stripped 0 bases from V and 0 bases from J, with 6 bases between. CDR3 sequence reads: CASSLSQSSNQPQHF. The CDR3 DNA follows: TGTGCCAGCAGTTTATCACAGAGTAGCAATCAGCCCCAGCATTTT.

This clonotype was observed a few times. The chain combines TRBV7-9 with TRBJ2-3; a weak D match, TRBD2 (5 bases). The CDR3 runs to 15 residues. CDR1 is SEHNR and CDR2 is FQNEAQ in the germline V gene (reference sequence). Trimming took off 1 base at V and 5 bases at J, with 13 bases between the two ends. The CDR3 loop is CASSLVGLDLDTQYF. CDR3 DNA: TGTGCCAGCAGCTTAGTAGGACTGGATCTAGATACGCAGTATTTT.

CDR3 sequence (DNA): TGCGCCAGCAGCCCCAGACGGACTAGCGGAAAAACTAGCACAGATACGCAGTATTTT. It is translated as CASSPRRTSGKTSTDTQYF. The V call is TRBV5-1, the J call TRBJ2-3, with 10 bases matching TRBD2. With 4 bases clipped from V and 0 bases from J, the junction kept 14 bases outside the gene matches. CDR3 length: 19 amino acids. Germline V gene data show CDR1 as SGHRS and CDR2 as YFSETQ.